These 32 T cell receptor beta chains were all obtained from the same sample, sequenced in a study of CD8+ T cells in alopecia areata. RNA, once extracted, was reverse transcribed into cDNA for use as the sequencing template. Profiling relied on immunoSEQ multiplex PCR, and the TCRdb table lists in-frame clones only, not all of them. This sample has approximately 210,000 clones, with roughly three fifths found just once. The treatment here: oral pan-JAK inhibitor, 5-10 mg twice daily. Material: CD4+ T cells sorted from blood, obtained at week 4, from a patient treated with tofacitinib. The receptors shown here come from a human donor with alopecia areata.

In its sample, this clone was seen a few times. V is TRBV29-1 and J is TRBJ2-3; D gene unclear. The V end was cut by 4 bases, the J end by 6 bases, with 11 bases between. The CDR3 spans 12 residues. In germline, CDR1 is SQVTM, CDR2 ANQGSEA. CDR3 region: CSVAGRSDTQYF. CDR3 coding DNA: TGCAGCGTTGCCGGGCGGAGCGATACGCAGTATTTT.

J is TRBJ2-7 and V is TRBV30; 9 bases agree with TRBD1. Germline CDR1 reads GTSNPN; CDR2 reads SVGIG (reference sequence). The CDR3 has 14 amino acids. The junction had 3 bases not matched to a gene; V was cut back by 0 bases and J by 3 bases. As DNA, the CDR3 is TGTGCCTGGAGTGTAGGGACAGGGCTCTACGAGCAGTACTTC. It yields the protein CAWSVGTGLYEQYF.

The chain has TRBV29-1 and TRBJ1-1, with D possibly TRBD1 on 5 matching bases. V lost 1 base and J lost 10, with 13 bases in between. Germline-derived CDR1 and CDR2 are SQVTM and ANQGSEA. The CDR3 consists of 12 residues. The CDR3 loop reads CSVEGGTIGAFF. CDR3 bases: TGCAGCGTTGAAGGGGGGACGATCGGAGCTTTCTTT. The full variable domain, with the rest looked up from reference TRBV29-1 and TRBJ1-1, is SAVISQKPSRDICQRGTSLTIQCQVDSQVTMMFWYRQQPGQSLTLIATANQGSEATYESGFVIDKFPISRPNLTFSTLTVSNMSPEDSSIYLCSVEGGTIGAFFGQGTRLTVV.

The chain employs TRBV4-1 and TRBJ1-4; no firm D call. The CDR3 contains 15 residues. In germline, CDR1 is MGHRA, CDR2 YSYEKL. Trimming shortened V by 0 bases and J by 8 bases, and 13 bases separated the two germline ends. The CDR3 is CASSQDPRGREKLFF. CDR3 coding DNA: TGCGCCAGCAGCCAAGATCCCCGCGGTCGGGAAAAACTGTTTTTT.

This chain connects TRBV11-3 to TRBJ2-7; D gene ambiguous. This CDR3 comprises 13 residues. From germline, CDR1 is SGHNT and CDR2 YENEEA. Trimming took 5 bases from V and 3 from J, leaving 11 bases between them. The CDR3 coding sequence is TGTGCCAGCAGCCCGATGTTGGGCTACGAGCAGTACTTC. It yields the protein CASSPMLGYEQYF. Filled out from reference TRBV11-3 and TRBJ2-7, the complete variable domain reads EAGVVQSPRYKIIEKKQPVAFWCNPISGHNTLYWYLQNLGQGPELLIRYENEEAVDDSQLPKDRFSAERLKGVDSTLKIQPAELGDSAVYLCASSPMLGYEQYFGPGTRLTVT.

The V call is TRBV5-1, the J call TRBJ2-2; 10 bases are a match to TRBD1. V lost 4 bases, J lost 3 bases, and 3 bases stayed unmatched. This CDR3 region has 15 residues. Germline lookup yields CDR1 SGHRS and CDR2 YFSETQ. This CDR3 reads CASSPGQGYTGELFF. The CDR3 DNA sequence: TGCGCCAGCAGCCCGGGACAGGGGTACACCGGGGAGCTGTTTTTT. The full variable domain, completed using reference TRBV5-1 and TRBJ2-2, is KAGVTQTPRYLIKTRGQQVTLSCSPISGHRSVSWYQQTPGQGLQFLFEYFSETQRNKGNFPGRFSGRQFSNSRSEMNVSTLELGDSALYLCASSPGQGYTGELFFGEGSRLTVL.

The V call is TRBV30, the J call TRBJ2-5; D may match TRBD1 or TRBD2 (6 bases each). Germline CDR1 reads GTSNPN; CDR2 reads SVGIG (reference sequence). V lost 2 bases to trimming and J lost 5 bases, with 15 bases between them. The CDR3 totals 14 residues. The CDR3 DNA reads TGTGCCTGGAGTCCGGGGGCTAAATGGGAGACCCAGTACTTC. It yields the protein CAWSPGAKWETQYF.

This clone was seen a handful of times. The CDR3 nucleotides read TGTGCCAGCAGTTTTGAGGGAATAGAGACCCAGTACTTC. Translated, it gives CASSFEGIETQYF. The gene calls are TRBV28 and TRBJ2-5, with D tentatively TRBD2 (5 bases). The V end was cut by 3 bases, the J end by 4 bases, with 9 bases between. CDR1 is MDHEN and CDR2 is SYDVKM in the germline V gene. The CDR3 contains 13 residues.

This clone came up a few times. The V call is TRBV29-1, the J call TRBJ1-2; TRBD1 is a possible D gene (5 bases). Trimming pared 4 bases from V and 4 bases from J, leaving 22 bases between. Germline lookup yields CDR1 SQVTM and CDR2 ANQGSEA. The CDR3 totals 16 residues. For the CDR3, the DNA is TGCAGCGTTGCGGGACCCCTCAGGACGGGAAGCTATGGCTACACCTTC. Translated: CSVAGPLRTGSYGYTF.

Only a few counts were recorded for this clone. The V gene is TRBV6-6, the J gene TRBJ2-5; the D call may be TRBD1 or TRBD2 (6 bases each). V was cut by 10 bases and J by 3 bases, with 18 bases left in between. In germline, CDR1 is MNHNY, CDR2 SVGAGI (reference sequence). The CDR3 spans 14 residues. The CDR3 loop reads CATWGRGAKETQYF. CDR3 coding DNA: TGTGCCACCTGGGGTAGGGGGGCCAAAGAGACCCAGTACTTC.

The V call is TRBV10-3, the J call TRBJ1-2; weak D call: TRBD1 (5 bases). This CDR3 comprises 14 residues. Looked up from germline, CDR1 is ENHRY and CDR2 is SYGVKD. Trimming left V 3 bases short and J 4 bases short, with 12 bases between. For the CDR3, the DNA is TGTGCCATCAGTGATTTTGCGCAGGGCTATGGCTACACCTTC. Residues: CAISDFAQGYGYTF.

V is TRBV30 and J is TRBJ2-6; weak D call: TRBD2 (5 bases). V was pared by 1 base and J by 6 bases, with 10 bases between. The CDR3 contains 14 residues. The V gene's germline CDR1 is GTSNPN and CDR2 SVGIG (reference sequence). CDR3 coding DNA: TGTGCCTGGAGTGAACCTCTAGCGGCCAACGTCCTGACTTTC. Its protein is CAWSEPLAANVLTF.

This clone was counted a few times. The V gene is TRBV5-1, the J gene TRBJ2-3, with D uncertain. V dropped 0 bases and J dropped 0 bases, with 11 bases sitting between them. This CDR3 region has 16 residues. Germline V gene sequence: CDR1 SGHRS, CDR2 YFSETQ. CDR3 nucleotides: TGCGCCAGCAGCTTGGGGACCTTGGGTAGCACAGATACGCAGTATTTT. This gives the protein CASSLGTLGSTDTQYF.

This chain joins TRBV14 and TRBJ2-2; TRBD2 might be the D (7 bases). The germline gives CDR1 SGHDN, CDR2 FVKESK. Between the trimmed V and J ends, which lost 5 bases and 6 bases, there was a span of 16 bases. The CDR3 has 15 residues. CDR3 in DNA: TGTGCCAGCAGCTACATCGGGGGGCGCGCCGGGGAGCTGTTTTTT. It translates to CASSYIGGRAGELFF.

This rearrangement joins TRBV5-1 to TRBJ2-3; D perhaps matches TRBD2 (6 bases). The germline gives CDR1 SGHRS, CDR2 YFSETQ. Trimming took 0 bases from V and 0 from J, leaving 11 bases between them. The CDR3 loop spans 16 amino acids. This CDR3 reads CASSLEGRGSTDTQYF. CDR3 nucleotides: TGCGCCAGCAGCTTGGAGGGGCGGGGTAGCACAGATACGCAGTATTTT.

The chain employs TRBV29-1 and TRBJ2-3, with a tentative D call TRBD1 (5 bases). With 4 bases removed from V and 0 bases from J, the gap between germline ends came to 11 bases. The CDR3 is 14 amino acids. In germline, CDR1 is SQVTM, CDR2 ANQGSEA. The CDR3 here is CSVVRGRSTDTQYF. The CDR3 DNA reads TGCAGCGTTGTTAGGGGAAGAAGCACAGATACGCAGTATTTT.

This clone has more than one count but fewer than ten. The chain uses TRBV27 and TRBJ2-7, with a weak D call TRBD1 (5 bases). CDR3 length: 15 residues. In germline, CDR1 is MNHEY, CDR2 SMNVEV (reference sequence). Trimming took off 0 bases at V and 3 bases at J, with 12 bases between the two ends. CDR3 sequence (DNA): TGTGCCAGCAGTTTATCATCGCACCAGGGCTACGAGCAGTACTTC. The encoded protein is CASSLSSHQGYEQYF.

The chain carries TRBV29-1 and TRBJ1-3; D call uncertain. The length of the CDR3 is 14 residues. CDR1 is SQVTM and CDR2 is ANQGSEA in the germline V gene. Trimming shortened V by 4 bases and J by 8 bases, and 18 bases separated the two germline ends. CDR3 bases: TGCAGCGTTGGGAGAGGAGGGTCGTCGGACACCATATATTTT. Translation: CSVGRGGSSDTIYF. Together with reference TRBV29-1 and TRBJ1-3, the CDR3 gives the full variable domain: SAVISQKPSRDICQRGTSLTIQCQVDSQVTMMFWYRQQPGQSLTLIATANQGSEATYESGFVIDKFPISRPNLTFSTLTVSNMSPEDSSIYLCSVGRGGSSDTIYFGEGSWLTVV.

The CDR3 nucleotides are TGCAGCGTGGACGACAGGGAAAAGACCCAGTACTTC. Its translation: CSVDDREKTQYF. This sequence joins TRBV29-1 and TRBJ2-5, with 7 nucleotides matching TRBD1. Per germline, CDR1 SQVTM and CDR2 ANQGSEA. The CDR3 loop spans 12 amino acids. After removal of 6 bases from V and 6 bases from J, the junction contained 7 bases not matched to a gene.

This chain joins TRBV4-2 and TRBJ2-5, with unresolved D. The germline V gene has CDR1 LGHNA and CDR2 YNFKEQ. The V gene lost 0 bases and the J gene lost 1 base, with 6 bases spanning the gap. There are 14 residues in the CDR3. The DNA of the CDR3 is TGTGCCAGCAGCCAAGAAGGCCCCCAAGAGACCCAGTACTTC. Translating gives CASSQEGPQETQYF.

This clone was picked up a small number of times. This rearrangement joins TRBV10-3 to TRBJ2-5; D may be TRBD1 (5 bases). Germline CDR1 is ENHRY and CDR2 is SYGVKD. The CDR3 runs 15 residues. The V end was cut by 10 bases, the J end by 0 bases, with 18 bases between. The CDR3: CATSLGADHQETQYF. In DNA form, the CDR3 reads TGTGCCACCTCTCTAGGGGCGGACCACCAAGAGACCCAGTACTTC.

This clone appeared a few times. V usage is TRBV29-1 and J usage is TRBJ1-1, with a possible D match to TRBD1 (6 bases). The CDR3 sequence is 13 residues long. Germline CDR1 reads SQVTM; CDR2 reads ANQGSEA. V was trimmed by 4 bases and J by 5 bases, leaving 14 bases between them. CDR3 in DNA: TGCAGCGTTGGTAGGACAGCCTTTACTGAAGCTTTCTTT. It translates to CSVGRTAFTEAFF.

J is TRBJ2-7 and V is TRBV2; D is uncertain. The length of the CDR3 is 12 residues. V dropped 2 bases and J dropped 5 bases, with 7 bases sitting between them. The V gene's germline CDR1 is SNHLY and CDR2 FYNNEI. CDR3 in DNA: TGTGCCAGCAGTGAAACGCCCGACGAGCAGTACTTC. Protein: CASSETPDEQYF.

V gene TRBV29-1 combines with J gene TRBJ2-5, with D perhaps assigned TRBD1 or TRBD2 (6 bases each). There are 14 residues in the CDR3. CDR1 and CDR2 from the germline V gene are SQVTM and ANQGSEA. The V and J ends lost 6 bases and 4 bases respectively, with 18 bases between them. The DNA of the CDR3 is TGCAGCGTAGGGGACAATCGGGGAGGAGAGACCCAGTACTTC. Protein product: CSVGDNRGGETQYF.

The chain employs TRBV19 and TRBJ2-1; D is possibly TRBD2 (6 bases). CDR1 is LNHDA and CDR2 is SQIVND in the germline V gene (reference sequence). The CDR3 extends over 16 amino acids. V dropped 5 bases and J dropped 5 bases, with 19 bases sitting between them. CDR3 region: CASSPGLQRPNNEQFF. The CDR3 nucleotides are TGTGCCAGTAGTCCGGGACTCCAGCGACCTAACAATGAGCAGTTCTTC.

This sequence joins TRBV7-3 and TRBJ2-1, with D perhaps TRBD1 (5 bases). CDR3 length equals 15 residues. V dropped 3 bases and J dropped 4 bases, with 13 bases sitting between them. Germline CDR1 and CDR2: SGHTA and FQGTGA. The CDR3 reads CASSFQGVWYNEQFF. CDR3 nucleotides: TGTGCCAGCAGCTTCCAAGGGGTTTGGTACAATGAGCAGTTCTTC.

The chain employs TRBV7-6 and TRBJ2-5, with 8 bases lining up with TRBD2. Germline loops: CDR1 SGHVS, CDR2 FNYEAQ. After removal of 5 bases from V and 2 bases from J, the junction contained 10 bases not matched to a gene. The CDR3 spans 16 residues. CDR3 sequence reads: CASSPRRGARQETQYF. CDR3 coding DNA: TGTGCCAGCAGCCCAAGGCGGGGGGCGAGGCAAGAGACCCAGTACTTC.

On this clone itself: This specimen includes other DNA sequences encoding the same CDR3. The chain combines TRBV4-1 with TRBJ2-4; TRBD1 matches at 7 bases. V was pared by 1 base and J by 6 bases, with 3 bases of the junction left unmatched. CDR1 is MGHRA, CDR2 YSYEKL, per germline. The CDR3 covers 14 residues. CDR3 bases: TGCGCCAGCAGCCAAGGTCAGGGGGTAAACATTCAGTACTTC. Its protein product is CASSQGQGVNIQYF.

With respect to this clone: One junction end disagrees with the germline gene, perhaps due to a read error. This chain joins TRBV7-7 and TRBJ2-3; 7 bases match TRBD1. The CDR3 has 14 residues. Germline-derived CDR1 and CDR2 are SSHAT and FNYEAQ (reference sequence). This CDR3 reads CASSQDRVTDTQYF. The DNA of the CDR3 is TGTGCTAGCAGTCAAGACAGGGTCACAGATACGCAGTATTTT.

The V and J genes are TRBV29-1 and TRBJ2-3; D perhaps matches TRBD2 (5 bases). The V and J ends lost 4 bases and 3 bases respectively, with 23 bases between them. Per the germline V gene, CDR1 is SQVTM and CDR2 is ANQGSEA. This CDR3 has 17 residues. The CDR3 sequence: CSVAGEASLSKTDTQYF. The CDR3 bases are TGCAGCGTTGCCGGCGAGGCTAGCTTATCGAAAACAGATACGCAGTATTTT.

In its sample, this clone was seen a few times. The rearrangement links TRBV6-1 to TRBJ2-5; 9 bases match TRBD1. The CDR3 length is 15 residues. After removal of 5 bases from V and 3 bases from J, the junction contained 7 bases not matched to a gene. The V gene's germline CDR1 is MNHNS and CDR2 SASEGT. The CDR3 DNA sequence: TGTGCCAGCAGTCCTACCTGGACAGGGGAAGAGACCCAGTACTTC. Amino acid sequence: CASSPTWTGEETQYF.

This clone was counted a few times. J is TRBJ2-4 and V is TRBV6-4; the D gene is possibly TRBD2 (7 bases). Germline V gene data show CDR1 as MRHNA and CDR2 as SNTAGT. The CDR3 has 14 residues. The V end was cut by 6 bases, the J end by 3 bases, with 12 bases between. The CDR3 nucleotides read TGTGCCAGCAGCGGCGGGGGCAGCAAAAACATTCAGTACTTC. Amino acid sequence: CASSGGGSKNIQYF.